A selection of T cell receptor beta chains follows, all from one sample in a study of shared clonotypes between healthy human individuals. Only in-frame clones appear in the TCRdb table, and some are missing; sequencing was by immunoSEQ multiplex PCR. This repertoire shows 1 million to 1.3 million clones, around three quarters found once; its top ten account for 0.5% to 0.65%. Sequencing was done on a sample of memory CD4+ T cells from PBMCs. These receptor sequences come from a young man in good health. Some clones in this sample may be carry-over from other donors' samples. CDR3s include the opening cysteine and the closing phenylalanine or tryptophan. The order of the fields is J gene, D gene, V gene, clone size, CDR3 protein, CDR3 DNA. A D gene is named only where the DNA matches it firmly. Clone size is shown for a subset of rows, as once, few, many or a class of expanded clone.

TRBJ1-1 TRBD1 TRBV6-1 . CASNRGIGAFF TGTGCCAGCAACAGGGGGATTGGTGCTTTCTTT
TRBJ2-5 TRBD1 TRBV28 . CASSPTGVEGTQYF TGTGCCAGCAGTCCCACAGGGGTTGAGGGGACCCAGTACTTC
TRBJ2-1 . TRBV9 . CASSAGNEQFF TGTGCCAGCAGCGCTGGGAATGAGCAGTTCTTC
TRBJ2-2 TRBD1 TRBV7-2 . CASSLPLGTGGNTGELFF TGTGCCAGCAGCTTACCATTGGGGACAGGGGGGAACACCGGGGAGCTGTTTTTT
TRBJ1-1 . TRBV28 few CASSQRGARTEAFF TGTGCCAGCAGTCAGCGAGGGGCCAGGACTGAAGCTTTCTTT
TRBJ1-1 . TRBV28 . CASSFPGSNTEAFF TGTGCCAGCAGTTTCCCAGGGAGCAACACTGAAGCTTTCTTT
TRBJ1-2 . TRBV5-1 many CASSLDLGGLGYTF TGCGCCAGCAGCTTGGATCTTGGGGGGCTTGGCTACACCTTC
TRBJ1-5 . TRBV6-8 few CASSRTEHSNQPQHF TGTGCCAGCAGTCGGACAGAACATAGCAATCAGCCCCAGCATTTT
TRBJ2-1 . TRBV7-3 . CASSLRGGNNEQFF TGTGCCAGCAGCTTAAGAGGCGGCAACAATGAGCAGTTCTTC
TRBJ2-7 . TRBV13 . CASSQRGESDEQYF TGTGCCAGCAGCCAGAGGGGGGAGTCGGACGAGCAGTACTTC
TRBJ1-3 TRBD1 TRBV5-5 . CASSTQGVSGNTIYF TGTGCCAGCAGCACCCAGGGGGTCTCTGGAAACACCATATATTTT
TRBJ2-1 . TRBV2 . CASRLVRDNEQFF TGTGCCAGCAGGCTGGTGCGGGACAATGAGCAGTTCTTC
TRBJ2-5 . TRBV28 . CASSSHGGTAGAQYF TGTGCCAGCAGTTCCCATGGCGGGACGGCGGGCGCCCAGTACTTC
TRBJ2-7 . TRBV15 . CATSRDSPGHPGQSSYEQYF TGTGCCACCAGCAGAGATTCACCAGGTCACCCAGGCCAAAGCTCCTACGAGCAGTACTTC
TRBJ1-1 . TRBV2 . CASSEGEVWGVTEAFF TGTGCCAGCAGTGAAGGAGAGGTATGGGGAGTCACTGAAGCTTTCTTT
TRBJ2-7 . TRBV30 few CAWSSRDTQYF TGTGCCTGGAGTTCTCGGGACACGCAGTACTTC
TRBJ1-2 . TRBV28 . CASSYTGLYGYTF TGTGCCAGCAGTTATACAGGGCTCTATGGCTACACCTTC
TRBJ1-3 . TRBV6-5 many CASSPRSGNTIYF TGTGCCAGCAGCCCCCGCAGTGGAAACACCATATATTTT
TRBJ2-7 TRBD2 TRBV27 . CASKRLAGLSSYEQYF TGTGCCAGCAAGAGACTAGCGGGCCTCAGCTCCTACGAGCAGTACTTC
TRBJ2-7 TRBD2 TRBV5-1 . CASSLGGRGSSYEQYF TGCGCCAGCAGCTTGGGAGGGCGGGGGAGCTCCTACGAGCAGTACTTC
TRBJ2-3 TRBD2 TRBV6-5 . CASSYLAGNTDTQYF TGTGCCAGCAGTTACCTAGCGGGGAACACAGATACGCAGTATTTT
TRBJ2-7 . TRBV5-4 . CASSYDSYEQYF TGTGCCAGCAGCTATGACTCCTACGAGCAGTACTTC
TRBJ2-5 TRBD2 TRBV10-3 . CAISQREGPQETQYF TGTGCCATCAGTCAGCGGGAGGGCCCCCAAGAGACCCAGTACTTC
TRBJ2-5 . TRBV28 . CASSPSGGPGGETQYF TGTGCCAGCAGTCCCAGTGGAGGTCCGGGGGGCGAGACCCAGTACTTC